Presented here are 9 T cell receptor beta chains from one specimen sequenced in a study of CD8 T cells in Susac syndrome. RNA, at about 0.45 to 1 ug, was reverse transcribed with random hexamers. TCRdb re-derived calls from the immunoSEQ multiplex PCR reads in MiXCR, one entry per CDR3 protein. The table has around 130,000 distinct CDR3 sequences, 85% to 95% seen once; the top ten hold over 0.095%. Sequencing was carried out using CD4+ T cells from PBMCs. These receptors originate from a human donor with multiple sclerosis.

The CDR3 DNA sequence: TGTGCCATCCAAGGGGCTTCGGACCAAGAGACCCAGTACTTC. Translation: CAIQGASDQETQYF. V and J are TRBV10-3 and TRBJ2-5, with D possibly being TRBD1 (5 bases). Trimming removed 8 bases from V and 0 bases from J, with 13 bases in between. This CDR3 has 14 residues. The germline CDR1 and CDR2 sequences are ENHRY and SYGVKD.

The chain recombines TRBV28 with TRBJ2-5; no reliable D call. Germline assignment: CDR1 MDHEN and CDR2 SYDVKM. This CDR3 region has 11 residues. V gave up 8 bases and J gave up 4 bases, with 8 bases separating them. CDR3 sequence (DNA): TGTGCCAGCTTCCTGAGAGAGACCCAGTACTTC. It yields the protein CASFLRETQYF.

The chain couples TRBV3-1 to TRBJ2-7; D is uncertain. Trimming left V 8 bases short and J 4 bases short, with 12 bases between. CDR3 length: 12 amino acids. Germline CDR1 is LGHDT and CDR2 is YNNKEL (reference sequence). As DNA, the CDR3 is TGTGCCAGCGGTCTCGAGTGGTACGAGCAGTACTTC. The encoded protein is CASGLEWYEQYF.

This sequence joins TRBV24-1 and TRBJ2-5, with 8 bases aligning to TRBD1. CDR3 length: 15 amino acids. Germline V gene sequence: CDR1 KGHDR, CDR2 SFDVKD. The V and J ends lost 4 bases and 1 base, in that order; junction bases with no gene match: 4. The DNA for the CDR3 is TGTGCCACCAGTGACCTCGGGACAGGCCAAGAGACCCAGTACTTC. Translated: CATSDLGTGQETQYF.

The rearrangement uses TRBV20-1 and TRBJ1-2, with 7 bases identical to TRBD1. The V gene's germline CDR1 is DFQATT and CDR2 SNEGSKA (reference sequence). Unmatched junction bases numbered 3, after V lost 6 bases and J lost 2 bases. This CDR3 has 12 residues. The CDR3 is CSAWGQNYGYTF. In DNA, the CDR3 is TGCAGTGCGTGGGGACAGAACTATGGCTACACCTTC.

The rearrangement links TRBV5-1 to TRBJ2-7; 7 bases agree with TRBD1. Germline CDR1 reads SGHRS; CDR2 reads YFSETQ. With 7 bases clipped from V and 1 base from J, the junction kept 17 bases outside the gene matches. This CDR3 has 17 residues. This CDR3 reads CASRLQAGTANSYEQYF. The CDR3 coding sequence is TGCGCCAGCCGACTACAAGCCGGGACAGCCAATTCCTACGAGCAGTACTTC.

The V and J genes are TRBV28 and TRBJ1-5; no clear D. CDR3 length: 11 amino acids. The germline V gene encodes CDR1 MDHEN and CDR2 SYDVKM. The V and J ends lost 6 bases and 5 bases respectively, with 5 bases between them. CDR3 nucleotides: TGTGCCAGCAGCTCAGATCAGCCCCAGCATTTT. Amino acids: CASSSDQPQHF.

This chain joins TRBV9 and TRBJ2-2, with 10 bases lining up with TRBD2. The V and J ends lost 7 bases and 4 bases, in that order; junction bases with no gene match: 7. Germline V gives CDR1 SGDLS, CDR2 YYNGEE. The CDR3 sequence is 15 residues long. CDR3 sequence: CASRSGRGFTGELFF. DNA of the CDR3: TGTGCCAGCCGCAGCGGGAGGGGCTTCACCGGGGAGCTGTTTTTT.

The chain is built from TRBV28 and TRBJ2-7, with 8 bases that match TRBD1. The CDR3 is 14 amino acids. Germline V lookup: CDR1 MDHEN, CDR2 SYDVKM. J gave up 6 bases and V 5 bases, and 9 bases lay outside the gene matches. Here the CDR3 DNA reads TGTGCCAGCAGTCCCGGACAGGGAAGGGCCGAGCAGTACTTC. Translation: CASSPGQGRAEQYF.